Below are 21 T cell receptor beta chains sequenced from a single sample in a study of blood T cell repertoires in COVID-19. Sequencing used immunoSEQ multiplex PCR; TCRdb keeps in-frame clones, though not all of them. The sample lists 150,000 to 200,000 clones, about 88% occurring once. Sample: peripheral blood. Every receptor here comes from a man aged 55 to 69 with acute or convalescent COVID-19.

The genes are TRBV6-5 and TRBJ2-1, with D possibly being TRBD1 (5 bases). This CDR3 has 14 residues. The V gene's germline CDR1 is MNHEY and CDR2 SVGAGI. Trimming stripped 0 bases from V and 16 bases from J, with 19 bases between. CDR3 region: CASSYSDKGAVRFF. The DNA for the CDR3 is TGTGCCAGCAGTTACTCGGACAAGGGTGCAGTCCGATTCTTC.

The J gene is TRBJ1-2, the V gene TRBV10-3; D might be TRBD1 (5 bases). V lost 11 bases and J lost 4, with 14 bases in between. The CDR3 contains 12 residues. Germline lookup yields CDR1 ENHRY and CDR2 SYGVKD. The CDR3, as DNA: TGTGCCGCTGCCCCGGGGGTCTATGGCTACACCTTC. It is translated as CAAAPGVYGYTF.

This chain links TRBV4-3 with TRBJ1-2; 7 bases are a match to TRBD1. This CDR3 is 15 amino acids long. Trimming cost V 2 bases and J 6 bases; bases outside gene matches: 9. Germline CDR1 is LGHNA and CDR2 is YSLEER. Here the CDR3 reads CASSQLQGTSDGYTF. For the CDR3, the DNA is TGCGCCAGCAGCCAACTACAGGGGACCTCCGATGGCTACACCTTC.

The chain uses TRBV5-6 and TRBJ2-5, with TRBD1 matching 11 bases. V trimming: 4 bases; J trimming: 12 bases; junction bases outside the gene matches: 8. The germline gives CDR1 SGHDT, CDR2 YYEEEE. The CDR3 runs 13 residues. This chain's CDR3 is CASSLGQGGNKYF. The CDR3, as DNA: TGTGCCAGCAGCCTGGGACAGGGGGGAAACAAGTACTTC.

This clone was recorded once. The CDR3 nucleotides are TGCGCCAGCAGCTTCCAGGGGACATCCTATAATTCACCCCTCCACTTT. Translating it yields CASSFQGTSYNSPLHF. This chain joins TRBV5-1 and TRBJ1-6; a possible D gene is TRBD1 (6 bases). Trimming stripped 2 bases from V and 1 base from J, with 10 bases between. CDR1 is SGHRS, CDR2 YFSETQ, per germline. This CDR3 region has 16 residues. Complete variable domain (other parts from reference TRBV5-1 and TRBJ1-6): KAGVTQTPRYLIKTRGQQVTLSCSPISGHRSVSWYQQTPGQGLQFLFEYFSETQRNKGNFPGRFSGRQFSNSRSEMNVSTLELGDSALYLCASSFQGTSYNSPLHFGNGTRLTVT.

This clone was detected once. A read error is possible here, since a much larger clone lies one base away. The V gene is TRBV7-2, the J gene TRBJ1-1, with TRBD1 matching over 7 bases. The CDR3 spans 14 residues. The V segment lost 5 bases and the J segment 1 base; nucleotides outside the gene matches: 4. Germline CDR1 SGHTA, CDR2 FQGNSA. In nucleotides, the CDR3 is TGTGCCAGCAGCCCCGGGACAGCGAACACTGAAGCTTTCTTT. This encodes CASSPGTANTEAFF.

The V call is TRBV29-1, the J call TRBJ2-7; 7 positions match TRBD1. CDR1 is SQVTM and CDR2 is ANQGSEA in the germline V gene. The V segment lost 4 bases and the J segment 4 bases; nucleotides outside the gene matches: 7. The length of the CDR3 is 13 residues. The CDR3 reads CSVAPGTVYEQYF. The CDR3 coding sequence is TGCAGCGTTGCTCCCGGGACAGTTTACGAGCAGTACTTC.

This chain links TRBV5-1 with TRBJ1-1, with D possibly matching TRBD1 (6 bases). This CDR3 has 14 amino acids. Trimming left V 4 bases short and J 4 bases short, with 14 bases between. The germline CDR1 and CDR2 sequences are SGHRS and YFSETQ. CDR3 loop: CASSPDSATTEAFF. The CDR3 region has the DNA TGCGCCAGCAGCCCGGACAGTGCTACCACTGAAGCTTTCTTT.

This rearrangement joins TRBV13 to TRBJ2-1; 11 bases match TRBD1. This CDR3 contains 15 residues. V shed 3 bases and J 5 bases; nucleotides not matched to a gene: 3. Germline V gives CDR1 PRHDT, CDR2 FYEKMQ (reference sequence). The CDR3 reads CASSFGQGAHNEQFF. Here the CDR3 DNA reads TGTGCCAGCAGCTTCGGACAGGGGGCCCACAATGAGCAGTTCTTC.

The chain couples TRBV4-1 to TRBJ2-1, with 14 bases fitting TRBD2. The CDR3 is made up of 17 amino acids. The V gene's germline CDR1 is MGHRA and CDR2 YSYEKL. V lost 2 bases and J lost 9; bases outside the gene matches: 9. CDR3 DNA: TGCGCCAGCAGCCAATATACCGGGACTAGCGGGAGACTTGAGCAGTTCTTC. It is translated as CASSQYTGTSGRLEQFF.

This clone has a single count. The chain joins TRBV2 to TRBJ1-1; D is undetermined. Trimming pared 4 bases from V and 4 bases from J, leaving 10 bases between. The CDR3 covers 13 residues. Germline loops: CDR1 SNHLY, CDR2 FYNNEI. CDR3 coding DNA: TGTGCCAGCAGTGGGGCCTTGGGCACTGAAGCTTTCTTT. It codes for CASSGALGTEAFF.

The chain recombines TRBV5-1 with TRBJ1-2; no clear D. Trimming shortened V by 0 bases and J by 8 bases, and 8 bases separated the two germline ends. This CDR3 region has 12 residues. Looked up from germline, CDR1 is SGHRS and CDR2 is YFSETQ. The CDR3 loop reads CASSLGGMGYTF. CDR3 DNA sequence: TGCGCCAGCAGCTTGGGCGGAATGGGCTACACCTTC.

This chain uses TRBV11-2 with TRBJ1-1; tentative D call: TRBD1 (5 bases). Germline CDR1 SGHAT, CDR2 FQNNGV. This CDR3 has 15 amino acids. V was shortened by 1 base and J by 0 bases, with 9 bases between the two germline ends. The CDR3 bases are TGTGCCAGCAGCTTAGGGGCAGGGATGAACACTGAAGCTTTCTTT. It is translated as CASSLGAGMNTEAFF. Based on the CDR3 plus reference TRBV11-2 and TRBJ1-1, the full variable domain is EAGVAQSPRYKIIEKRQSVAFWCNPISGHATLYWYQQILGQGPKLLIQFQNNGVVDDSQLPKDRFSAERLKGVDSTLKIQPAKLEDSAVYLCASSLGAGMNTEAFFGQGTRLTVV.

This chain connects TRBV7-2 to TRBJ2-7, with TRBD2 as a possible D gene (5 bases). V was shortened by 1 base and J by 5 bases, with 6 bases between the two germline ends. The length of the CDR3 is 12 residues. Germline V gene data show CDR1 as SGHTA and CDR2 as FQGNSA. The CDR3 bases are TGTGCCAGCAGCTTAGGGCGGGACGAGCAGTACTTC. Protein: CASSLGRDEQYF.

The chain combines TRBV30 with TRBJ2-1; 9 positions match TRBD2. V lost 2 bases, J lost 10 bases, and 6 bases stayed unmatched. CDR1 and CDR2 (germline): GTSNPN, SVGIG (reference sequence). The CDR3 spans 13 residues. The DNA of the CDR3 is TGTGCCTGGAGTACAGGACTAGCGCGAGAGCAGTTCTTC. Residues: CAWSTGLAREQFF.

This chain links TRBV30 with TRBJ1-2; 8 nucleotides line up with TRBD1. The CDR3 has 12 residues. V shed 5 bases and J 7 bases; nucleotides not matched to a gene: 6. Germline-derived CDR1 and CDR2 are GTSNPN and SVGIG (reference sequence). CDR3 nucleotides: TGTGCCTGGTCGACAGGGGCGGCTGGCTACACCTTC. This translates into CAWSTGAAGYTF.

This clone was seen just once. The rearrangement uses TRBV18 and TRBJ2-3; no clear D gene. The germline CDR1 and CDR2 sequences are KGHSH and LQKENI. V gave up 6 bases and J gave up 2 bases, with 15 bases separating them. This CDR3 is built from 15 residues. CDR3 loop: CASSPSTVPTDTQYF. Written as DNA, the CDR3 is TGTGCCAGCTCCCCGTCCACAGTTCCCACAGATACGCAGTATTTT.

This chain connects TRBV4-2 to TRBJ1-3; TRBD1 is a possible D gene (6 bases). The V and J ends lost 0 bases and 2 bases respectively, with 11 bases between them. Germline V lookup: CDR1 LGHNA, CDR2 YNFKEQ. This CDR3 spans 16 amino acids. Here the CDR3 DNA reads TGTGCCAGCAGCCAAGAAGGGGGGGGTACTGGAAACACCATATATTTT. This sequence encodes CASSQEGGGTGNTIYF.

The chain couples TRBV11-2 to TRBJ2-3; 9 positions agree with TRBD2. J was trimmed by 6 bases and V by 11 bases; bases with no gene match: 6. The CDR3 has 12 residues. Germline assignment: CDR1 SGHAT and CDR2 FQNNGV. This chain's CDR3 is CAQAGGPDTQYF. DNA of the CDR3: TGTGCCCAGGCGGGGGGGCCGGATACGCAGTATTTT.

The chain has TRBV5-6 and TRBJ1-1, with 9 positions matching TRBD1. The V gene's germline CDR1 is SGHDT and CDR2 YYEEEE. V lost 4 bases, J lost 3 bases, and 4 bases stayed unmatched. This CDR3 is built from 14 residues. The CDR3 here is CASSRQGEYTEAFF. The DNA for the CDR3 is TGTGCCAGCAGCAGACAGGGGGAGTACACTGAAGCTTTCTTT. The full variable domain, its missing parts supplied by reference TRBV5-6 and TRBJ1-1, is DAGVTQSPTHLIKTRGQQVTLRCSPKSGHDTVSWYQQALGQGPQFIFQYYEEEERQRGNFPDRFSGHQFPNYSSELNVNALLLGDSALYLCASSRQGEYTEAFFGQGTRLTVV.

The rearrangement uses TRBV6-1 and TRBJ2-1, with 12 bases lining up with TRBD2. CDR3 length: 16 residues. The V gene's germline CDR1 is MNHNS and CDR2 SASEGT. V dropped 0 bases and J dropped 6; count of bases not matched to a gene: 3. The DNA for the CDR3 is TGTGCCAGCAGTGAAGCACTAGCGGGGGGCCGCAATGAGCAGTTCTTC. Its protein product is CASSEALAGGRNEQFF.